This T cell receptor (beta chain) is drawn from a study of cytomegalovirus exposure and HLA in healthy donors. Whole-study findings and limits: Later analysis showed most CMV-associated TCR beta chains appearing HLA-restricted. About 87% or about 30% of the time was how often most TCR beta V segments were productive, according to an earlier analysis. What was likely a sequencing artifact was a cluster of highly shared sequence variants.

The CDR3 consists of 16 residues. The germline gives CDR1 MNHNS, CDR2 SASEGT. The ends were cut back, 2 bases at V and 0 bases at J, with 10 bases in the middle. The PCR was carried out with 60 Vbeta primers and 13 Jbeta primers. Libraries were prepared by immunoSEQ multiplex PCR; TCRdb keeps only in-frame clonotypes and omits some of them. This table has about 110,000 clones, nearly 70% appearing once. A note on this clone: Its matching antigen is unknown.

Specimen: PBMCs. This TCR derives from a woman in her sixties or seventies in good health and CMV-seropositive. The chain combines TRBV6-1 with TRBJ2-2; D gene unclear. The CDR3 protein is CASSERHPTNTGELFF. In DNA, the CDR3 is TGTGCCAGCAGTGAACGACACCCCACGAACACCGGGGAGCTGTTTTTT.